This T cell receptor beta chain was retrieved from a study of T cells in localized non-small cell lung cancer. Only in-frame clones appear in the TCRdb table, and some are missing; sequencing was by immunoSEQ multiplex PCR. The table records 20,000 to 25,000 clones, about 88% of them present only once. V was cut by 4 bases and J by 7 bases, with 11 bases left in between. In germline, CDR1 is SGHNT, CDR2 YENEEA. The CDR3 totals 13 residues. The sample consisted of peripheral blood, taken before any cancer treatment. The V call is TRBV11-3, the J call TRBJ2-1; D possibly corresponds to TRBD2 (6 bases). The origin of this receptor is a male donor aged 60 or older with stage I lung adenocarcinoma. The chain's CDR3 is CASSSTSRNEQFF. Here the CDR3 DNA reads TGTGCCAGCAGCTCCACTAGCAGGAATGAGCAGTTCTTC.